The TCR beta chain under discussion was sequenced for a study of blood T cells in healthy people across ages. Study summary: T cells yielded about one barcoded beta molecule per two cells through template switching. Study-wide findings and caveats: Changes seen in expanded clonotypes were possibly confounded by donor CMV status left unknown.

Russia was home to the donors, healthy Caucasian individuals aged about 6 to 90. For every donor, a draw yielded around 10 milliliters of peripheral blood. A sample-barcoded 5' primer and a J-beta primer mix were used in a second PCR of roughly 7 to 11 cycles. TCRdb reanalysed the 5' RACE reads using MiXCR and keeps one entry per CDR3 protein. This sample has approximately 1.5 million distinct CDR3 sequences, with roughly 32% found just once. Germline CDR1 SGHRS, CDR2 YFSETQ. V lost 0 bases to trimming and J lost 0 bases, with 13 bases between them. The length of the CDR3 is 18 residues. This clonotype turned up a few times. No antigen is known for it.

The V call is TRBV5-1, the J call TRBJ1-6; D unresolved. The source is a woman aged 30 to 39 in good health. Sequencing was performed on blood. The CDR3 spells CASSLVGQTSSYNSPLHF. The CDR3 nucleotides are TGCGCCAGCAGCTTGGTGGGCCAGACGAGCTCCTATAATTCACCCCTCCACTTT. Using reference TRBV5-1 and TRBJ1-6 for the parts outside the CDR3, the full variable domain is KAGVTQTPRYLIKTRGQQVTLSCSPISGHRSVSWYQQTPGQGLQFLFEYFSETQRNKGNFPGRFSGRQFSNSRSEMNVSTLELGDSALYLCASSLVGQTSSYNSPLHFGNGTRLTVT.